This T cell receptor beta chain derives from a study of beta chain features in type 1 diabetes (dated by TCRdb to 2017 to 2018). At the level of the whole study: Mean age, gender distribution, total cell number and subset yield were not different between patients and healthy donors. A total of just under 110,000,000 sorted cells were examined across all samples, and RNA yield correlated strongly with the number of cells per subset. In the study, recently diagnosed type 1 diabetes patients and matched healthy donors were compared on the TCRB repertoires of their sorted circulating CD4+ T cell subsets. Whereas all 28 donors provided naive and central memory subsets, regulatory and stem cell-like memory subsets were isolated from just 8 patients and about 8 healthy donors.

The germline V gene yields SGDLS for CDR1 and YYNGEE for CDR2. V drops 4 bases and J drops 0 bases, leaving 14 bases in between. The CDR3 runs 16 amino acids, cysteine and phenylalanine included. Only the CDR3 part of the read is kept: 48 bases, read in frame from the first base. This clone was counted between two and nine times. The specificity of this receptor is unknown. Per-base quality was not reported, and no clone a single base away is much larger than it. The High Capacity cDNA Reverse Transcription Kit was used to reverse transcribe all of the isolated RNA, meaning that expressed TCRB transcripts were what got sequenced. Deep immunoSEQ sequencing was applied to naive, central memory and regulatory T cell samples, giving an average of approximately 3.8 million total reads per sample. After sorted cells were lysed in RLT buffer, RNA was extracted with DNase-treated RNeasy Micro or Mini kits, with the choice depending on cell number. To prevent cross-contamination, each cell subset was processed individually, whereas patient and healthy donor samples were processed jointly. TCRB sequences were amplified from cDNA with the immunoSEQ multiplex PCR, producing 87-bp fragments spanning the CDR3 region. Sequencing of the amplicons was done on the Illumina HiSeq platform. From the authors' description of their analysis: PCR bias was computationally corrected using synthetic template baselines, reads within Hamming distance 2 were collapsed, and singletons that could not be merged were discarded. Reads were aligned against IMGT so that V, D and J genes, CDR3 length and insertions or deletions at six rearrangement sites could be assigned. Within each subset, clonotype counts were normalized to sorted cell number, and only after that were true diversity and Gini coefficients computed with the tcR R package. Repertoire sharing was quantified using the overlap coefficient calculated on TCRB nucleotide sequences. TCRdb limited this immuneACCESS table to in-frame rearrangements with V and J called. A share of clones is missing; checked studies link under half to unresolved V genes, and the rest is unexplained. From that table come the V and J calls and clone size; the DNA was used to work out D and trimming. This sample holds over 40,000 clones; 66% were observed only once. The ten top clones hold about 2% of the sample.

Each donor gave one peripheral blood draw, about 110 mL on average, collected into heparinised tubes. Naive, central memory, regulatory and stem cell-like memory CD4+ T cells were sorted on a BD FACSAria II using a panel including CD45RO, CCR7, CD25, CD127, CD95 and CD27. All sorted populations exceeded 95% purity. Right away, PBMCs were isolated by Lymphoprep density gradient centrifugation and were stained directly, with no culture step. So that batch effects would be minimized, each experiment stained and sorted samples in pairs, pairing one healthy donor with one patient. Points the paper makes about the study in general: PCR might favor shorter templates, but patient and control samples were amplified and corrected together, so any skew would affect both groups equally. At VDJ recombination sites, patients with type 1 diabetes made fewer insertions and deleted more nucleotides, a pattern implying thymic rearrangement abnormalities. Because small numbers of individuals were included in the HLA sub-analyses, any influence of HLA type on TCRB rearrangement was left unresolved. Because cDNA was sequenced instead of genomic DNA, highly expressing activated cells could be over-represented, though the groups showed no difference in activation or CD3 levels. Naive, central memory and regulatory TCRB repertoires appeared to be more alike among patients than among healthy donors. In all four CD4+ subsets, TCRB CDR3 length was moderately but significantly shorter in type 1 diabetes patients.

This TCR was sampled from a young woman with type 1 diabetes. This chain is built from TRBV9 and TRBJ2-1, with no confident D gene call. Sequenced input: Tregs from blood. The sample's cell subset or site label is to be understood as: regulatory CD4+ T cells. Here is the DNA: TGTGCCAGCAGCTCCTACGCCTGGAGCTCCTACAATGAGCAGTTCTTC. Translated, it reads CASSSYAWSSYNEQFF.